Sequencing of this T cell receptor beta chain was carried out in a study of T cells in Graves' hyperthyroidism and ophthalmopathy (dated by TCRdb to about 2019). For the wider study: Peripheral blood was sampled at the time of initial diagnosis, prior to any treatment. To identify distinguishing TCR V-J signatures, a discovery cohort of 95 to 100 patients was used, comprising 43 with Graves' ophthalmopathy and some 60 with stable Graves' hyperthyroidism. An independent validation cohort of 18 to 20 hyperthyroidism patients and 17 patients who later progressed to ophthalmopathy tested prospective prediction of ophthalmopathy. The 80 to 100 discovery patients were randomly divided into training and test sets at a 7:3 ratio. The study also compared thyroid tissue and blood T-cell repertoires from more than five Graves' hyperthyroidism patients. Following sampling, methimazole starting at 30 mg daily was given to hyperthyroidism patients, and high-dose intravenous methylprednisolone was given to ophthalmopathy patients. TCR Vbeta CDR3 sequencing of approximately 140 peripheral blood samples (over 40 ophthalmopathy, 75 hyperthyroidism and around 17 progressor patients) is reported in the paper.

Stable Graves' hyperthyroidism was defined as no progression to ophthalmopathy during 18 months of follow-up. Hyperthyroidism patients were aged 18 to 65 years and newly diagnosed, with disease duration of less than 2 months. The study excluded patients with uncontrolled infections, other autoimmune diseases, pregnancy or lactation. Diagnoses were based on clinical symptoms, serum thyroxine and TRAb, thyroid ultrasound and orbital computed tomography. PBMCs were isolated from about 10 ml of fresh peripheral blood by Ficoll-Paque density gradient centrifugation. Trizol reagent was used to extract total RNA, and RNA quality was then checked on an Agilent 2100 Bioanalyzer. Amplification of TCR beta CDR3 regions was carried out from RNA transcripts. A first-round RT-PCR of the TCR CDR3 used the HTBI primer set with the Qiagen OneStep RT-PCR kit. A second multiplex PCR round built the libraries, followed by size selection and purification. Libraries were sequenced paired-end with 100 bp reads on an Illumina HiSeq2000. The authors processed their data as follows. Raw data were processed with SOAPnuke, discarding reads with adapters, uncalled bases, mean Phred below 15, or no exact constant-primer or identifier match. COPE v1.2.5 was used to merge the high-quality paired reads, and each unique nucleotide sequence was defined as a clonotype. MiTCR v1.1 was used to align clonotypes to the IMGT TRBV, TRBD and TRBJ reference segments. The analysis included only V-J combinations with a frequency above 0.0001, which together covered 99% to 99.2% of the repertoires. A TCS score was defined as the ratio of F50 (clonal expansion) to E x V (chaos), with BLOSUM62-based TCRdist applied between CDR3 peptides within each V-J. Welch's t-statistics and random forest reduced 500 to 650 V-J features to roughly 13, which were used in a naive Bayes classifier (R e1071). Clones were called with MiXCR by TCRdb after fastp trimmed the public reads at Q25, and only in-frame beta chains were retained. Every CDR3 protein is listed once, alongside the most common genes and DNA of its rows. These V and J calls derive from TCRdb rather than the authors' analysis. For this sample there are some 180,000 distinct CDR3 sequences; roughly a sixth appear just once. The ten largest clones take up approximately 56% of the sample.

Results the study describes overall, beyond this receptor: Sample size was not statistically predetermined, and blinding of investigators to group allocation was not performed. Most expanded thyroid clonotypes (frequency above 0.001) were also detected in blood, suggesting blood repertoires may reflect thyroid immune responses. In validation, progression to ophthalmopathy was predicted by the model with 65% to 71% sensitivity and roughly 72% specificity, a median of roughly six months before onset. In cross-validation, a model built on a 13 V-J signature told ophthalmopathy apart from stable hyperthyroidism with under 90% sensitivity and 81% to 82% specificity, and in testing the same model reached 80%/75%.

V is trimmed back by 5 bases and J by 0 bases, and the junction contains 3 bases that no gene match accounts for. CDR1 and CDR2 were assigned from the germline V gene (reference sequence) as LNHNV and YYDKDF. The CDR3 starts with the cysteine, ends with the phenylalanine, and has 15 residues. Only CDR3 DNA is held: 45 bases, read in frame from base 1. This clonotype was observed many times. There is no known antigen for this receptor. Base qualities are not provided; no much larger clone lies one nucleotide away. The material sequenced was blood. The chain is made from TRBV15 and TRBJ1-4; 7 junctional bases match TRBD1. This TCR came from a woman between 45 and 60 years old with Graves' hyperthyroidism. The CDR3 amino acid sequence is: CATSGTVATNEKLFF. The sequence in DNA is TGTGCCACCAGCGGGACAGTCGCAACTAATGAAAAACTGTTTTTT.